This TCR beta chain was captured in a study of beta chain features in type 1 diabetes. The sample holds a few counts of this clone. The target antigen is unknown. General observations from the study: There was a moderate but significant shortening of TCRB CDR3s in all four CD4+ subsets of Type 1 diabetes patients.

Expressed TCRB transcripts were sequenced, since all the RNA that had been isolated was reverse transcribed. The data were produced by immunoSEQ multiplex PCR, yet TCRdb's version contains in-frame clones alone and is incomplete. In the table there are a few hundred thousand clones, roughly 13% of which are singletons. The clonotype comes from a woman younger than 30 with type 1 diabetes. Specimen: naive CD4+ T cells from blood.

Written as DNA, the CDR3 is TGCGCCAGCAGCCCCCGGGGGGAAGTGGGCGAGCAGTACTTC. It translates to CASSPRGEVGEQYF. The rearrangement links TRBV4-3 to TRBJ2-5, with 7 bases lining up with TRBD2. Gene TRBJ2-7 matches the end of the DNA better, so the J call may be wrong. The CDR3 totals 14 residues. Per germline, CDR1 LGHNA and CDR2 YSLEER.